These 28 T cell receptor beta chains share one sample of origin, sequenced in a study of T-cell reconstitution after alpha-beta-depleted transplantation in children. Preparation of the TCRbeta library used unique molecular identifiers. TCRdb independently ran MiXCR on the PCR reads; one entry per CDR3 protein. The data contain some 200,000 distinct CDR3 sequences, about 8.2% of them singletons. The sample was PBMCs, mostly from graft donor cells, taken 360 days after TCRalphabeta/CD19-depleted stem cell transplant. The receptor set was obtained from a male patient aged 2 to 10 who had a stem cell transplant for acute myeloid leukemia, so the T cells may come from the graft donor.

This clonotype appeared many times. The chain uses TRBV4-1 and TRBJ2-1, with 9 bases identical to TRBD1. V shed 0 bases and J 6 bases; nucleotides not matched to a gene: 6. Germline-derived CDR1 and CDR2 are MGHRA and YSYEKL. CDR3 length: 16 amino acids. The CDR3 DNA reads TGCGCCAGCAGCCAAGAGGGGACAGGGAGGTTCAATGAGCAGTTCTTC. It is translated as CASSQEGTGRFNEQFF.

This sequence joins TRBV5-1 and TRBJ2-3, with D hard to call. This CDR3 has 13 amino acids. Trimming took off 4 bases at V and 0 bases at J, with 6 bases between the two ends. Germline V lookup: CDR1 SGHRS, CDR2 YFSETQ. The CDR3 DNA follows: TGCGCCAGCAGCCACACTAGCACAGATACGCAGTATTTT. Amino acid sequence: CASSHTSTDTQYF.

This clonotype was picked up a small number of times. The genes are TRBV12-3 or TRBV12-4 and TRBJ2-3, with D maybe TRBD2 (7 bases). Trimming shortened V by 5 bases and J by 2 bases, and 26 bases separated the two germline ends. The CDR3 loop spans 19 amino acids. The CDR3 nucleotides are TGTGCCAGCAGTCTCCACGGGGGGCCTCTCCTACGCTCCACAGATACGCAGTATTTT. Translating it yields CASSLHGGPLLRSTDTQYF.

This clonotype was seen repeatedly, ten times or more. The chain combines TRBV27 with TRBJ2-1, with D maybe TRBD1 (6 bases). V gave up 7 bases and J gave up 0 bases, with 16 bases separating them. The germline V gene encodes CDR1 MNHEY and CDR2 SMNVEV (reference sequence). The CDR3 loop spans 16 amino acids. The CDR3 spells CASTLTGPSSYNEQFF. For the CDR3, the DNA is TGTGCCAGCACTCTCACAGGGCCGAGCTCCTACAATGAGCAGTTCTTC.

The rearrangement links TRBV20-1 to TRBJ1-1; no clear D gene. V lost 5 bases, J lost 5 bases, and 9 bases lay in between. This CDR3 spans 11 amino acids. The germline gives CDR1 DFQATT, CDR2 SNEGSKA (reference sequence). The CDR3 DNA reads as TGCAGTGCTGGGGTGGGAACTGAAGCTTTCTTT. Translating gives CSAGVGTEAFF.

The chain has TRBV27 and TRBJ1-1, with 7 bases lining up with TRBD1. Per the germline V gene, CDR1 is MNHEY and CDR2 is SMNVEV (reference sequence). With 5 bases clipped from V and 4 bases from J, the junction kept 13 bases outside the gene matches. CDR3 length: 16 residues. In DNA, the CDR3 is TGTGCCAGCAGTCCCCTCCGCAGGGGGGGAGGCACTGAAGCTTTCTTT. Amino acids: CASSPLRRGGGTEAFF.

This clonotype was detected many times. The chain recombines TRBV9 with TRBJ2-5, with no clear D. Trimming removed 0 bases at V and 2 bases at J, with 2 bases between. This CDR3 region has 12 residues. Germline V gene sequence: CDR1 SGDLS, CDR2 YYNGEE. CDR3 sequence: CASSVGQETQYF. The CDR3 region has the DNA TGTGCCAGCAGCGTAGGGCAAGAGACCCAGTACTTC.

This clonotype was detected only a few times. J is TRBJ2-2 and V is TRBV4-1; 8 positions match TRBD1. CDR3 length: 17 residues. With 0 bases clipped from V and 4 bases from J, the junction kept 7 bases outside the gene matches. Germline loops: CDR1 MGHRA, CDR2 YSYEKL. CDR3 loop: CASSQERDRGLTGELFF. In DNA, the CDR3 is TGCGCCAGCAGCCAAGAACGAGACAGGGGCCTCACCGGGGAGCTGTTTTTT.

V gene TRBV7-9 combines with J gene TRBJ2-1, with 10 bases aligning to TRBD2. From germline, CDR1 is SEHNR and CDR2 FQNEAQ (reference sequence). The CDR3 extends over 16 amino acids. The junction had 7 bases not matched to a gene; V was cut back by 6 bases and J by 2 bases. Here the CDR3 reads CASSRLAGAPYNEQFF. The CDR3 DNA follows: TGTGCCAGCAGTCGCCTAGCGGGAGCTCCCTACAATGAGCAGTTCTTC.

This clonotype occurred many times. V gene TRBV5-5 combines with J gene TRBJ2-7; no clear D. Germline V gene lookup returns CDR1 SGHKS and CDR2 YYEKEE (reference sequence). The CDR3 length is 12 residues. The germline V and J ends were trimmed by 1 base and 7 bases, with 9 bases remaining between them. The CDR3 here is CASSLKGWEQYV. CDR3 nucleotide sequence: TGTGCCAGCAGCTTGAAAGGGTGGGAGCAGTACGTC.

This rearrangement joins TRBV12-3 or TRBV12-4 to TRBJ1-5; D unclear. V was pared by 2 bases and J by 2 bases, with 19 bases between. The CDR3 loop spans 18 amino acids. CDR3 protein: CASSLSGRTKGGNQPQHF. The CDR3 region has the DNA TGTGCCAGCAGTTTATCAGGACGGACGAAGGGAGGCAATCAGCCCCAGCATTTT.

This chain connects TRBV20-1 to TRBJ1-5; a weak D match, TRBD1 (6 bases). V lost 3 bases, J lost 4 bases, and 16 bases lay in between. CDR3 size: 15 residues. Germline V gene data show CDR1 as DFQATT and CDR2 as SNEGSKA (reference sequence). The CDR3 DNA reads TGCAGTGCTAGTCGAGGAGGGGGACGGAATCAGCCCCAGCATTTT. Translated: CSASRGGGRNQPQHF.

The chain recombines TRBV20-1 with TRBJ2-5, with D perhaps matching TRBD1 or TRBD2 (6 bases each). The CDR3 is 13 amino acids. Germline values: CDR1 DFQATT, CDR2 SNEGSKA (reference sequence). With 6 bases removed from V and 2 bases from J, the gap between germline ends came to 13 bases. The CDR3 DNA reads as TGCAGTGCGGAGGGGACACTTCAAGAGACCCAGTACTTC. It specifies CSAEGTLQETQYF.

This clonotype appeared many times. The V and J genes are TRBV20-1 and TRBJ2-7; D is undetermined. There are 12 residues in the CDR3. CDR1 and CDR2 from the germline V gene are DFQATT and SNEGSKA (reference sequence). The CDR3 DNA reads TGCAGCGCTCGTGGGTTTCTCTACGAGCAGTACTTC. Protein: CSARGFLYEQYF.

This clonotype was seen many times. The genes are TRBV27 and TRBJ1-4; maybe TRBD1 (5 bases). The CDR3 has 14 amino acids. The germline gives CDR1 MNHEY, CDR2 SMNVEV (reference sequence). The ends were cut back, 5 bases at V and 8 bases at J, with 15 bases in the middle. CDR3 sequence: CASSRLGAREKLFF. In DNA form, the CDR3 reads TGTGCCAGCAGTCGCCTCGGGGCTAGAGAAAAACTGTTTTTT.

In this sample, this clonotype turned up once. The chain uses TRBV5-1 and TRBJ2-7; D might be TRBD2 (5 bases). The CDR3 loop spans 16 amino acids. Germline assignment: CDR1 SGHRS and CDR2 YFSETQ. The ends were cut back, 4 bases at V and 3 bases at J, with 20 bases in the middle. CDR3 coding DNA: TGCGCCAGCAGCCCTAGACGGAGCGGTGCCCTCTACGAGCAGTACTTC. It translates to CASSPRRSGALYEQYF. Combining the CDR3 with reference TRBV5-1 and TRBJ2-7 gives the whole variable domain KAGVTQTPRYLIKTRGQQVTLSCSPISGHRSVSWYQQTPGQGLQFLFEYFSETQRNKGNFPGRFSGRQFSNSRSEMNVSTLELGDSALYLCASSPRRSGALYEQYFGPGTRLTVT.

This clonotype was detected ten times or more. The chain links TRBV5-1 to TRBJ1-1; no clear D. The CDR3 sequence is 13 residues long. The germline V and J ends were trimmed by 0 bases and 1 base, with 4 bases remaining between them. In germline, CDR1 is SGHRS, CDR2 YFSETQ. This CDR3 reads CASSLEANTEAFF. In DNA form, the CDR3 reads TGCGCCAGCAGCTTGGAGGCGAACACTGAAGCTTTCTTT.

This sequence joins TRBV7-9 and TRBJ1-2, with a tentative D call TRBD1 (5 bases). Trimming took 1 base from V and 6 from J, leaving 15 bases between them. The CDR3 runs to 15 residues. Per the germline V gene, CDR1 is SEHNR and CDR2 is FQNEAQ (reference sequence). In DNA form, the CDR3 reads TGTGCCAGCAGCTTAGTGCCAGGGAGGGCTGATGGCTACACCTTC. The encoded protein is CASSLVPGRADGYTF.

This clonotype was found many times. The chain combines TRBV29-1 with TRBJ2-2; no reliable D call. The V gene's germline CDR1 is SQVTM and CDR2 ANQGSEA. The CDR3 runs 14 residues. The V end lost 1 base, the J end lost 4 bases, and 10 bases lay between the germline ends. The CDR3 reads CSVEAPGGTGELFF. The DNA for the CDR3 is TGCAGCGTTGAAGCCCCAGGCGGCACCGGGGAGCTGTTTTTT.

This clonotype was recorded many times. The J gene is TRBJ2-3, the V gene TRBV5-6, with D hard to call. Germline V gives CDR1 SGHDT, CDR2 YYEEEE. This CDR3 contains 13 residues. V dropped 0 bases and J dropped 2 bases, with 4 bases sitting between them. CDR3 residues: CASSLAVTDTQYF. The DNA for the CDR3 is TGTGCCAGCAGCTTGGCCGTCACAGATACGCAGTATTTT.

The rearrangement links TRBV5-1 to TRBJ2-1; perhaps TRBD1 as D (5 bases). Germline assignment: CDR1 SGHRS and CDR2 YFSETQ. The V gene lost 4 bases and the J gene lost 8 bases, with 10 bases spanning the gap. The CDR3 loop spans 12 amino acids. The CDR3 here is CASSVQGYEQFF. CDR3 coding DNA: TGCGCCAGCAGCGTGCAGGGCTATGAGCAGTTCTTC.

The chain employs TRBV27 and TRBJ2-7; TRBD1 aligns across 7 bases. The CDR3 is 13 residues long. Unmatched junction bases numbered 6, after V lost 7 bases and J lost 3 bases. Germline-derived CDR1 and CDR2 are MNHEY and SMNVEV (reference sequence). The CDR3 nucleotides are TGTGCCAGCAAGACAGGGCGGAACTACGAGCAGTACTTC. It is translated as CASKTGRNYEQYF.

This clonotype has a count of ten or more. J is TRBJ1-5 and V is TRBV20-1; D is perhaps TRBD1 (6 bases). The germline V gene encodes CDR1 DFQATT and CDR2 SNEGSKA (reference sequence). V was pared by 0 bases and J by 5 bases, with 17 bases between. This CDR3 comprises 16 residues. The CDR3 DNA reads TGCAGTGCTAGAGATAACTCAGGGGTCCGCGATCAGCCCCAGCATTTT. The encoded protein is CSARDNSGVRDQPQHF.

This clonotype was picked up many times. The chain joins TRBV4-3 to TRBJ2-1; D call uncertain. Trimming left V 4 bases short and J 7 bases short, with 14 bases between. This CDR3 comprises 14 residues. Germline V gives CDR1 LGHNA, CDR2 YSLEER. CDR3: CASSPGPSRNEQFF. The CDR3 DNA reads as TGCGCCAGCAGCCCTGGCCCCTCCCGGAATGAGCAGTTCTTC.

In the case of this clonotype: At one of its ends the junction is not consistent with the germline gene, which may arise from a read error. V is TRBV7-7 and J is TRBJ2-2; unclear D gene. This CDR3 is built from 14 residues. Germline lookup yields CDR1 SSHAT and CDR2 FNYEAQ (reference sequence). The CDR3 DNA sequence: TGTGCTAGCAGCTCCGGGCGCGACGGCGGGGAGCTGTTTTTT. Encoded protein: CASSSGRDGGELFF.

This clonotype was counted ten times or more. The CDR3 DNA reads as TGCGCCAGCAGGGTTCAGCGGGATATATCCTACGAGCAGTACTTC. Protein sequence: CASRVQRDISYEQYF. This sequence joins TRBV5-1 and TRBJ2-7; 7 bases are a match to TRBD2. CDR1 SGHRS and CDR2 YFSETQ come from the germline V gene. The CDR3 has 15 residues. With V trimmed by 5 bases and J by 1 base, 9 bases remained unmatched. The full variable domain, completed using reference TRBV5-1 and TRBJ2-7, is KAGVTQTPRYLIKTRGQQVTLSCSPISGHRSVSWYQQTPGQGLQFLFEYFSETQRNKGNFPGRFSGRQFSNSRSEMNVSTLELGDSALYLCASRVQRDISYEQYFGPGTRLTVT.

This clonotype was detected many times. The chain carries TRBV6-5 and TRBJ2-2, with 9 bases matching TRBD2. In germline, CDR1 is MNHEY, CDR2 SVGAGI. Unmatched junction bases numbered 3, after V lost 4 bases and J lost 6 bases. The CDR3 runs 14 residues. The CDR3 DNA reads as TGTGCCAGCAGTTCCGCGGGAGGGCCCGGGGAGCTGTTTTTT. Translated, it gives CASSSAGGPGELFF.

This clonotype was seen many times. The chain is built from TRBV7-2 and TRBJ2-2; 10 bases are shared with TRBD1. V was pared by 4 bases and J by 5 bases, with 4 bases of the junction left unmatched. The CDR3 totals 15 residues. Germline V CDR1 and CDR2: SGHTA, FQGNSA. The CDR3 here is CASSSWTGGTGELFF. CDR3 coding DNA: TGTGCCAGCAGCTCCTGGACAGGGGGAACCGGGGAGCTGTTTTTT.